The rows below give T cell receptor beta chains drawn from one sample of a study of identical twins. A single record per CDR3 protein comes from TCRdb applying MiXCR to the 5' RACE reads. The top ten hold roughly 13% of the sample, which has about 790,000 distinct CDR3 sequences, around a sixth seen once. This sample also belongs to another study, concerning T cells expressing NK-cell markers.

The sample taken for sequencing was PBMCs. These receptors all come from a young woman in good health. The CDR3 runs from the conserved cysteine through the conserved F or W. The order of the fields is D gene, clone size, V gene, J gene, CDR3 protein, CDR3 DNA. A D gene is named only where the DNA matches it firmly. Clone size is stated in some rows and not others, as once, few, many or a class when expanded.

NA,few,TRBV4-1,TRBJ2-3,CASSQEVSTDTQYF,TGCGCCAGCAGCCAAGAGGTCAGCACAGATACGCAGTATTTT
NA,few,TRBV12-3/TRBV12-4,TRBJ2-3,CASSLWIADTQYF,TGTGCCAGCAGCCTCTGGATAGCAGATACGCAGTATTTT
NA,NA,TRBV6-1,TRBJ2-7,CASNLEAPHEQYF,TGTGCCAGCAACCTAGAAGCCCCCCACGAGCAGTACTTC
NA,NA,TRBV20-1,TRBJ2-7,CSARGRETYEQYF,TGCAGTGCTAGAGGACGAGAAACCTACGAGCAGTACTTC
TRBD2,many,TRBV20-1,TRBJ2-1,CSPSGRAYNEQFF,TGCAGTCCCAGCGGGAGGGCCTACAATGAGCAGTTCTTC
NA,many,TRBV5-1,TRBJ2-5,CASSFSGQETQYF,TGCGCCAGCAGCTTTTCAGGTCAAGAGACCCAGTACTTC
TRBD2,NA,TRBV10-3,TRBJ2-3,CAISEAPGLERDTQYF,TGTGCCATCAGTGAGGCCCCGGGACTAGAAAGGGATACGCAGTATTTT
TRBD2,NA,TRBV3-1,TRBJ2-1,CASSPPSGKSYNEQFF,TGTGCCAGCAGCCCCCCTAGCGGAAAGTCCTACAATGAGCAGTTCTTC
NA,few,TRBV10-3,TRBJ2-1,CAISTGTPYNEQFF,TGTGCCATCAGCACCGGGACACCATACAATGAGCAGTTCTTC
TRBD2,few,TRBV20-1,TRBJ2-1,CSASWTSGRAGGEQFF,TGCAGTGCTTCCTGGACTAGCGGGAGGGCCGGGGGTGAGCAGTTCTTC
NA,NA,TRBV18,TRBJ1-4,CASSPPVTTNEKLFF,TGTGCCAGCTCCCCACCAGTCACAACTAATGAAAAACTGTTTTTT
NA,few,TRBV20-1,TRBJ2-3,CSAMRITDTQYF,TGCAGTGCTATGCGGATAACAGATACGCAGTATTTT
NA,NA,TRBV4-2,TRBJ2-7,CASSQGVQGRDEQYF,TGTGCCAGCAGCCAAGGCGTGCAGGGTCGGGACGAGCAGTACTTC
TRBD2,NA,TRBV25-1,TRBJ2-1,CASSMAGLAESYNEQFF,TGTGCCAGCAGCATGGCCGGGCTAGCGGAGAGCTACAATGAGCAGTTCTTC
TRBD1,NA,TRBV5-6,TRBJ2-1,CASSQFGTGAVNEQFF,TGTGCCAGCAGCCAATTCGGGACAGGGGCCGTCAATGAGCAGTTCTTC
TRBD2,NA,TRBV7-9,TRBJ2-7,CASSLTSDEQYF,TGTGCCAGCAGCTTGACTAGCGACGAGCAGTACTTC
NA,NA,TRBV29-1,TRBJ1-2,CSTRRGVGYTF,TGCAGCACCAGACGTGGGGTTGGCTACACCTTC
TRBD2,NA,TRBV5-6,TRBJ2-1,CASSHEREWNNEQFF,TGTGCCAGCAGCCATGAGCGGGAGTGGAACAATGAGCAGTTCTTC
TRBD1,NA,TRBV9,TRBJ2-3,CASSVTGEWGDTQYF,TGTGCCAGCAGCGTTACAGGGGAGTGGGGAGATACGCAGTATTTT
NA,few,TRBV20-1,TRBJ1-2,CSAPSSGGYGYTF,TGCAGTGCTCCCTCCTCGGGGGGCTATGGCTACACCTTC
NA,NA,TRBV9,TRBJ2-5,CASSDRNQETQYF,TGTGCCAGCAGCGACCGGAACCAAGAGACCCAGTACTTC
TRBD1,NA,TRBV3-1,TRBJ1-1,CAAGTANTEAFF,TGTGCCGCAGGGACAGCGAACACTGAAGCTTTCTTT
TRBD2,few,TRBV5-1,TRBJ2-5,CASSFTSGGGETQYF,TGCGCCAGCAGCTTTACTAGCGGGGGTGGTGAGACCCAGTACTTC
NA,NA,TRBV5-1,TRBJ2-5,CASSLIPGETQYF,TGCGCCAGCAGCTTGATCCCGGGGGAGACCCAGTACTTC
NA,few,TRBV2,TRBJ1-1,CASSRGTRAFF,TGTGCCAGCAGTAGAGGGACAAGAGCTTTCTTT
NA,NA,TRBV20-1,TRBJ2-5,CSASTRETQYF,TGCAGTGCTAGTACTCGAGAGACCCAGTACTTC
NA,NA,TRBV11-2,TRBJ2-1,CASSSGTVVNEQFF,TGTGCCAGCAGCTCGGGGACGGTCGTGAATGAGCAGTTCTTC
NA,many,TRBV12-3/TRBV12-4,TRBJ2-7,CASSPGATYEQYF,TGTGCCAGCAGTCCCGGGGCAACCTACGAGCAGTACTTC
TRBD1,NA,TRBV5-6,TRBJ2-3,CASKVQGSTDTQYF,TGTGCCAGCAAGGTACAGGGGTCGACAGATACGCAGTATTTT
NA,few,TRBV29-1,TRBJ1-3,CSVGRGSGNTIYF,TGCAGCGTTGGAAGGGGCTCTGGAAACACCATATATTTT
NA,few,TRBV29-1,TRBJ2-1,CSAGQGGREQFF,TGCAGCGCCGGACAGGGCGGGAGGGAGCAGTTCTTC
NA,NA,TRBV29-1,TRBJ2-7,CSVATGQDEQYF,TGCAGCGTTGCCACAGGGCAAGACGAGCAGTACTTC
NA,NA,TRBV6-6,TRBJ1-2,CASRDRGDGYTF,TGTGCCAGCAGGGATAGGGGGGATGGCTACACCTTC
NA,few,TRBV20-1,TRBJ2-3,CSARDSGSTDTQYF,TGCAGTGCTAGAGATAGCGGTAGCACAGATACGCAGTATTTT
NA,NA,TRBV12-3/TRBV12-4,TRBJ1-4,CASSFEATQGKLFF,TGTGCCAGCAGTTTCGAGGCAACACAGGGAAAACTGTTTTTT
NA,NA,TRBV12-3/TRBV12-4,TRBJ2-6,CASSFSTGANVLTF,TGTGCCAGCAGTTTCTCGACTGGGGCCAACGTCCTGACTTTC
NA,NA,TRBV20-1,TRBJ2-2,CSARSEGAGELFF,TGCAGTGCTAGATCGGAGGGGGCCGGGGAGCTGTTTTTT
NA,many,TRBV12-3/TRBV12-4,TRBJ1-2,CASSWTGYGYTF,TGTGCCAGCAGCTGGACGGGCTATGGCTACACCTTC
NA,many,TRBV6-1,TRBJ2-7,CACRDRLYSSYEQYF,TGTGCCTGCCGGGACCGACTTTATAGCTCCTACGAGCAGTACTTC
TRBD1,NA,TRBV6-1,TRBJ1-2,CATPTGTKDGYTF,TGTGCCACTCCGACAGGGACAAAGGACGGCTACACCTTC
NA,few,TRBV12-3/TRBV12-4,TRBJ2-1,CASSLSVDEQFF,TGTGCCAGCAGTTTGAGCGTCGACGAGCAGTTCTTC
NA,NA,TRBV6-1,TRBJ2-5,CASSPDPNYGTQYF,TGTGCCAGCAGCCCTGACCCCAATTACGGGACCCAGTACTTC
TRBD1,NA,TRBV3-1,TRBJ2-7,CASSHRGRKYEQYF,TGTGCCAGCAGCCACAGGGGGCGTAAATACGAGCAGTACTTC
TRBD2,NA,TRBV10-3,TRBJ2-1,CASSSGGAPEQFF,TGTGCCAGTTCTAGCGGGGGGGCCCCCGAGCAGTTCTTC
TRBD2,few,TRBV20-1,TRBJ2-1,CSAEFSGRAVEQFF,TGCAGTGCTGAATTTAGCGGGAGGGCCGTGGAGCAGTTCTTC
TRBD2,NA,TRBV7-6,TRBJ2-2,CASSSQRGSGGSNTGELFF,TGTGCCAGCAGCTCTCAAAGGGGTAGCGGGGGGTCGAACACCGGGGAGCTCTTTTTT
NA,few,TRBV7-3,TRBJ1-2,CASSYHRDGGYTF,TGTGCCAGCAGCTACCACAGGGATGGTGGCTACACCTTC
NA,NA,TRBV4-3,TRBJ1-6,CASSQEYRQGYSPLHF,TGCGCCAGCAGCCAAGAGTATAGGCAGGGGTATTCACCCCTCCACTTT
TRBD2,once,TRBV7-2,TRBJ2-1,CASAAQRGGLNEQFF,TGTGCCAGCGCAGCCCAGCGGGGGGGACTCAATGAGCAGTTCTTC
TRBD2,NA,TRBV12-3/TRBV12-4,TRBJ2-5,CASTGLAGGRGETQYF,TGTGCCAGCACCGGACTAGCGGGGGGGCGGGGAGAGACCCAGTACTTC
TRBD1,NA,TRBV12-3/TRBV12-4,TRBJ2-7,CASSPGDRRPSYEQYF,TGTGCCAGCAGTCCCGGGGACAGGCGCCCCTCCTACGAGCAGTACTTC
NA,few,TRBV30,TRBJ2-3,CAWSLGPEPGTDTQYF,TGTGCCTGGAGCTTGGGCCCCGAGCCCGGCACAGATACGCAGTATTTT
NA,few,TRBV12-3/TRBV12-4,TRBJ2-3,CASSRQVQAGDTQYF,TGTGCCAGCAGCAGACAGGTCCAGGCAGGAGATACGCAGTATTTT
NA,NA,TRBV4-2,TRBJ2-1,CASSQDQRRSHNEQFF,TGTGCCAGCAGCCAAGATCAAAGGCGTAGCCACAATGAGCAGTTCTTC
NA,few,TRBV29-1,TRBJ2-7,CSVGYTSYEQYF,TGCAGCGTTGGGTACACGTCCTACGAGCAGTACTTC
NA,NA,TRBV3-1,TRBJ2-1,CASSPHYNEQFF,TGTGCCAGCAGCCCTCACTACAATGAGCAGTTCTTC
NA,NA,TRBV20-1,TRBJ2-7,CSARVHGPEYEQYF,TGCAGTGCTAGAGTGCACGGGCCTGAGTACGAGCAGTACTTC
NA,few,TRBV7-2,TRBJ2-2,CASSPLGLSTGELFF,TGTGCCAGCAGCCCACTGGGACTCTCCACCGGGGAGCTGTTTTTT
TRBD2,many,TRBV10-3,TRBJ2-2,CAISERAGVNTGELFF,TGTGCCATCAGTGAGAGGGCGGGAGTGAACACCGGGGAGCTGTTTTTT